This T cell receptor beta chain stems from a study of blood T cells in healthy people across ages. Study-wide context: Capture via template switching afforded approximately one barcoded beta molecule per two T cells.

Primers used in a second PCR of about 7 to 11 cycles were a sample-barcoded 5' primer and a J-beta primer mix. TCRdb processed the 5' RACE reads anew with MiXCR; each CDR3 protein has one entry. The sample yields approximately 730,000 distinct CDR3 sequences, about 53% seen once. With 3 bases removed from V and 1 base from J, the gap between germline ends came to 12 bases. The CDR3 sequence is 15 residues long. Germline V gene data show CDR1 as MNHEY and CDR2 as SMNVEV (reference sequence). Sequencing input: blood. The receptor's source is a man older than 75 in good health. The rearrangement uses TRBV27 and TRBJ1-1; TRBD1 might be the D (6 bases). DNA for the CDR3: TGTGCCAGCAGTTTGAGAGGGGGACCGAACACTGAAGCTTTCTTT. Translation gives CASSLRGGPNTEAFF.